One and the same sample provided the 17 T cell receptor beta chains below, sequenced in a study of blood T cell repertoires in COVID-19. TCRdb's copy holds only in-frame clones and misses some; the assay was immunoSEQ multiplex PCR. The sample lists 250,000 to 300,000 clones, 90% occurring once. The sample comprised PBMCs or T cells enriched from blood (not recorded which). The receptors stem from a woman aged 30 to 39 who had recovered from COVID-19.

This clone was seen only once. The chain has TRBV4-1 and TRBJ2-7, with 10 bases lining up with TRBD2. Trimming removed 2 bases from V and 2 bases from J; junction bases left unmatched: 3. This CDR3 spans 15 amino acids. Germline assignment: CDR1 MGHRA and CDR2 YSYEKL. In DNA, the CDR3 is TGCGCCAGCAGCCAAACTAGCGGGGAAACCTACGAGCAGTACTTC. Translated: CASSQTSGETYEQYF.

In DNA form, the CDR3 reads TGTGCCAGCAGTTTATGGGGGGGGACATCCTCCTACGAGCAGTACTTC. Protein: CASSLWGGTSSYEQYF. The chain joins TRBV28 to TRBJ2-7, with D perhaps TRBD2 (7 bases). CDR3 size: 16 residues. Germline CDR1 MDHEN, CDR2 SYDVKM. Deletions cut 0 bases from V and 0 bases from J, with 12 bases between.

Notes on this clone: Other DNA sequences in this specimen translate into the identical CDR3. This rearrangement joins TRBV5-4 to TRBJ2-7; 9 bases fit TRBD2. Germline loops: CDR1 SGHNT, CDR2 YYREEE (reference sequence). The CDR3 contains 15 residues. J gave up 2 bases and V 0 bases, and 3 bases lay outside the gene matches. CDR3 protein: CASSLGLAGTYEQYF. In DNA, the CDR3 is TGTGCCAGCAGCTTGGGCCTAGCGGGGACCTACGAGCAGTACTTC.

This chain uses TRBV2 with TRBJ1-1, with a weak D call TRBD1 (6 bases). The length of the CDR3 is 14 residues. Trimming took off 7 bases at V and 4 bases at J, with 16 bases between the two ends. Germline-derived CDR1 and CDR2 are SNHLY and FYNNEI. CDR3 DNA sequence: TGTGCCAGCATTCTTCAGGGGTTGGGCACTGAAGCTTTCTTT. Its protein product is CASILQGLGTEAFF.

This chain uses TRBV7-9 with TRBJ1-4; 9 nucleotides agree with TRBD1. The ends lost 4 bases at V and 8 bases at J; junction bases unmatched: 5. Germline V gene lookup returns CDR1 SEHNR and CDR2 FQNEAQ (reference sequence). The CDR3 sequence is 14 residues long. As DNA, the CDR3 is TGTGCCAGCAGCTCGGACAGGGGAGGAGAAAAACTGTTTTTT. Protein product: CASSSDRGGEKLFF.

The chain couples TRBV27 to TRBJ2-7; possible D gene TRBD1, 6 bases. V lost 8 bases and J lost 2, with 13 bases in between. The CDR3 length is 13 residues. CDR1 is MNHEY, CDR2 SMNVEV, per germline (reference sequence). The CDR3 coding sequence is TGTGCCAGCTCCTGGCAGGGGACCTACGAGCAGTACTTC. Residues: CASSWQGTYEQYF.

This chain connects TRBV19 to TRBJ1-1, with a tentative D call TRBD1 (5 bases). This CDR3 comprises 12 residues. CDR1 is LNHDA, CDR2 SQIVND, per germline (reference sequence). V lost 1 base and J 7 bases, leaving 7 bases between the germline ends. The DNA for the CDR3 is TGTGCCAGTAGTATAGGACAGAGTGAAGCTTTCTTT. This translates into CASSIGQSEAFF.

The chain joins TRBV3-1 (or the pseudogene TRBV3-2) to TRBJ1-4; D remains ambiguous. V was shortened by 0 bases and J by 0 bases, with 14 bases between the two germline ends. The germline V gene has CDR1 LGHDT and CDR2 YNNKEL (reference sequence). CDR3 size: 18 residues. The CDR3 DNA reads TGTGCCAGCAGCCAAGACTCGCCCCCTCACTCAACTAATGAAAAACTGTTTTTT. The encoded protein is CASSQDSPPHSTNEKLFF.

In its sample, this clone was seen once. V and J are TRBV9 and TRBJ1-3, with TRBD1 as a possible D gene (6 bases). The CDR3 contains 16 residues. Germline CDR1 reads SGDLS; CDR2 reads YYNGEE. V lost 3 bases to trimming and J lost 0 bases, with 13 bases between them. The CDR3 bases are TGTGCCAGCAGCGAAATGGGACACCTCTCTGGAAACACCATATATTTT. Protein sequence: CASSEMGHLSGNTIYF. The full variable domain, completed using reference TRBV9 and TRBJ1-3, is DSGVTQTPKHLITATGQRVTLRCSPRSGDLSVYWYQQSLDQGLQFLIQYYNGEERAKGNILERFSAQQFPDLHSELNLSSLELGDSALYFCASSEMGHLSGNTIYFGEGSWLTVV.

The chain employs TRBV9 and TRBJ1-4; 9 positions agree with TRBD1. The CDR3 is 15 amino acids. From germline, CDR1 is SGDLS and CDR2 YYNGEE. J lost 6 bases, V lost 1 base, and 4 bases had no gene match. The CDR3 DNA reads TGTGCCAGCAGCGTACGGACAGGGGATGATGAAAAACTGTTTTTT. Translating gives CASSVRTGDDEKLFF.

The CDR3 protein is CASSWESEYQETQYF. In DNA, the CDR3 is TGTGCCAGCAGTTGGGAGTCCGAGTACCAAGAGACCCAGTACTTC. The chain recombines TRBV5-6 with TRBJ2-5; D may be TRBD2 (5 bases). V lost 5 bases to trimming and J lost 0 bases, with 14 bases between them. The V gene's germline CDR1 is SGHDT and CDR2 YYEEEE. This CDR3 has 15 residues.

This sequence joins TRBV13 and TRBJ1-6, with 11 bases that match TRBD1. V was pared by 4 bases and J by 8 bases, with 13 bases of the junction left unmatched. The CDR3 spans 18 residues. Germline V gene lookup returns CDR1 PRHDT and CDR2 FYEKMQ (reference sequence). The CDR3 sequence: CASSSTWGTGGLDSPLHF. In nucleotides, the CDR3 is TGTGCCAGCAGCTCCACCTGGGGGACAGGGGGGCTGGATTCACCCCTCCACTTT.

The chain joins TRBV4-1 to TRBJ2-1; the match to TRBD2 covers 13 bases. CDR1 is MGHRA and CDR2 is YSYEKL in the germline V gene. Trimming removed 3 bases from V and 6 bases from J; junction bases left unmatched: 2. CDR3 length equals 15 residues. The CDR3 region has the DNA TGCGCCAGCAGCCAGTGGACTAGCGGGGGCAATGAGCAGTTCTTC. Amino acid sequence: CASSQWTSGGNEQFF.

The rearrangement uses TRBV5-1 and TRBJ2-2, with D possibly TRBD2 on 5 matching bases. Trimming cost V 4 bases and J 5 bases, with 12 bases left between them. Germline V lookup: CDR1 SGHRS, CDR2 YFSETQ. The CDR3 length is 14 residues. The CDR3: CASSAASFTGELFF. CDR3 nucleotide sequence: TGCGCCAGCAGCGCCGCTAGCTTTACCGGGGAGCTGTTTTTT.

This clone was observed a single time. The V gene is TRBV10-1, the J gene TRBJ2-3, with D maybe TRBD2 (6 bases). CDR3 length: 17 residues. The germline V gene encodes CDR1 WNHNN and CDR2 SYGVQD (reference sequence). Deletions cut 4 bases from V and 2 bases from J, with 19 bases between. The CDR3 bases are TGCGCCAGCAGTGCCCATCCGGGCCGGGAGAACACAGATACGCAGTATTTT. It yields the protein CASSAHPGRENTDTQYF.

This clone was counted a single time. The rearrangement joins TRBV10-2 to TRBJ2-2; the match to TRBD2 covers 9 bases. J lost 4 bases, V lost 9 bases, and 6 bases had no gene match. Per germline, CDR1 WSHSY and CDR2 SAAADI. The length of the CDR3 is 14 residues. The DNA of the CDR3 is TGCGCCAGAAAAGCGGGAGGAGCCACCGGGGAGCTGTTTTTT. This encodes CARKAGGATGELFF.

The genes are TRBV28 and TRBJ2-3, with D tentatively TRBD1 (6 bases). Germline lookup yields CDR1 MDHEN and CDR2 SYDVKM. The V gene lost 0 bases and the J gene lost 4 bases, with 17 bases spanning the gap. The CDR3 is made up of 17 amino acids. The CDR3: CASSLWARGGGADTQYF. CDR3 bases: TGTGCCAGCAGTTTATGGGCCAGGGGTGGTGGGGCAGATACGCAGTATTTT.